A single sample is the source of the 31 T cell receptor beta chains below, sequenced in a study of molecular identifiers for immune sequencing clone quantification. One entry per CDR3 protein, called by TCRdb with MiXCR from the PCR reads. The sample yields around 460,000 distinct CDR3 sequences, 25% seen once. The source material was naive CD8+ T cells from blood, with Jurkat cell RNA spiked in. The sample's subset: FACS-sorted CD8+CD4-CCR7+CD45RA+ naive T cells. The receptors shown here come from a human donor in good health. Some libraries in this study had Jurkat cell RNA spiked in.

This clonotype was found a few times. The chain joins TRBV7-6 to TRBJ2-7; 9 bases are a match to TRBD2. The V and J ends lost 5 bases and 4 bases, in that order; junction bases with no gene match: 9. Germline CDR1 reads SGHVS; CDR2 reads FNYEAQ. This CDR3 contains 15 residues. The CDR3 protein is CASSPQIAGAYEQYF. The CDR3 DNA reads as TGTGCCAGCAGCCCCCAAATAGCGGGAGCGTACGAGCAGTACTTC.

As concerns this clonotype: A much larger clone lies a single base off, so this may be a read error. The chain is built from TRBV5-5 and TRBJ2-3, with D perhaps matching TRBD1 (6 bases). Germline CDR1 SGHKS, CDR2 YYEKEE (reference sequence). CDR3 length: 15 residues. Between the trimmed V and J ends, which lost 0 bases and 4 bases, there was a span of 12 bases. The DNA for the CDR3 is TGTGCCAGCAGCTTGGCAGGGGCGAGCGCAGATACGCAGTATTTT. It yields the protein CASSLAGASADTQYF.

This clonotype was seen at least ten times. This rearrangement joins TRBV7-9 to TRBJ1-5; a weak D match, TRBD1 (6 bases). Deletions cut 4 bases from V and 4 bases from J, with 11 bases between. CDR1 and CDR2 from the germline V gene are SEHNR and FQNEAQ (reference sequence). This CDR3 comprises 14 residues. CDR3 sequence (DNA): TGTGCCAGCAGCTCGACAGGCCCGAATCAGCCCCAGCATTTT. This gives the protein CASSSTGPNQPQHF. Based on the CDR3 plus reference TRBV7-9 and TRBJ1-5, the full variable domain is DTGVSQNPRHKITKRGQNVTFRCDPISEHNRLYWYRQTLGQGPEFLTYFQNEAQLEKSRLLSDRFSAERPKGSFSTLEIQRTEQGDSAMYLCASSSTGPNQPQHFGDGTRLSIL.

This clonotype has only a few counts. CDR3 bases: TGTGCCAGCAGCTTAGTCTCGGGCGGGGGTGCAGATACGCAGTATTTT. It codes for CASSLVSGGGADTQYF. This chain joins TRBV7-2 and TRBJ2-3; 7 nucleotides match TRBD2. Germline CDR1 is SGHTA and CDR2 is FQGNSA. Trimming took 1 base from V and 4 from J; bases not matched to a gene: 8. The length of the CDR3 is 16 residues.

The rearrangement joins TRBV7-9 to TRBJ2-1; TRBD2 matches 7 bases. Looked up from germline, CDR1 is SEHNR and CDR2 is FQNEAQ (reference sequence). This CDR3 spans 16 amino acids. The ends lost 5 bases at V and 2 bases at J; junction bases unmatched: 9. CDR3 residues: CASSPGGSGTYNEQFF. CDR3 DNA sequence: TGTGCCAGCAGCCCGGGTGGAAGCGGGACCTACAATGAGCAGTTCTTC.

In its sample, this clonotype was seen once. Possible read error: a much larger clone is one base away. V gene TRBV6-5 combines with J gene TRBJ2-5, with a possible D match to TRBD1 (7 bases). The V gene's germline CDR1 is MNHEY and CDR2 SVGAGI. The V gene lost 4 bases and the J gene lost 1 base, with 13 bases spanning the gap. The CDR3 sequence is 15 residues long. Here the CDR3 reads CASSFQGDFQETQYF. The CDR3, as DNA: TGTGCCAGCAGTTTTCAGGGGGACTTCCAAGAGACCCAGTACTTC.

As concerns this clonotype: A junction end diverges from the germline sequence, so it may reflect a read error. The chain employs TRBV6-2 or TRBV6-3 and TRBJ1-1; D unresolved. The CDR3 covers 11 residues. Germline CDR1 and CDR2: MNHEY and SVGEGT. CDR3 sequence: CAGSQNTEAFF. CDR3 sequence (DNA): TGTGCCGGCAGTCAGAACACTGAAGCTTTCTTT.

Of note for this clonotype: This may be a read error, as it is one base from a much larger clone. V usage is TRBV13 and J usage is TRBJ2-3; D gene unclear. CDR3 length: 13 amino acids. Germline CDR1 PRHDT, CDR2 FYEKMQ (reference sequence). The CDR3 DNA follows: TGTGCCAGCAGCCCCCATAGCACACATACGCAGTATTTT. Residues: CASSPHSTHTQYF.

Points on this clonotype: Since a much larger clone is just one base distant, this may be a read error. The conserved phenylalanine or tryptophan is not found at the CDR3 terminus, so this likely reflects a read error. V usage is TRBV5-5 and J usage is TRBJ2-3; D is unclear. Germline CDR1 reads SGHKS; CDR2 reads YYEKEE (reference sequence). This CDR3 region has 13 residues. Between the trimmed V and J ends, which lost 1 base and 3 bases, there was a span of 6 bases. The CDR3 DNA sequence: TGTGCCAGCAGCTTGATGCTAACAGATACGCAGTATTTG. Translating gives CASSLMLTDTQYL.

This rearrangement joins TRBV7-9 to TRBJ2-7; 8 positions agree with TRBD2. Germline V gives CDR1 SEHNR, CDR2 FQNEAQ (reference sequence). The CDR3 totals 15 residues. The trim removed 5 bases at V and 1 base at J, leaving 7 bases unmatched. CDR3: CASSDSGTYSYEQYF. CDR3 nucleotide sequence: TGTGCCAGCAGCGATAGCGGGACCTATTCCTACGAGCAGTACTTC. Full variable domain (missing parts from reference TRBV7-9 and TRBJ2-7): DTGVSQNPRHKITKRGQNVTFRCDPISEHNRLYWYRQTLGQGPEFLTYFQNEAQLEKSRLLSDRFSAERPKGSFSTLEIQRTEQGDSAMYLCASSDSGTYSYEQYFGPGTRLTVT.

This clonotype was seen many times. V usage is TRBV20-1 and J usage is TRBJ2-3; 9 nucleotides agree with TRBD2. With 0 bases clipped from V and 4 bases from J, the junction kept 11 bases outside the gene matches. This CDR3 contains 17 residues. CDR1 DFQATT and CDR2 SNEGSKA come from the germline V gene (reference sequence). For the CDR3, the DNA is TGCAGTGCTAGAGATCTCGCTGTAGCGGGAGTTTCAGATACGCAGTATTTT. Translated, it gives CSARDLAVAGVSDTQYF.

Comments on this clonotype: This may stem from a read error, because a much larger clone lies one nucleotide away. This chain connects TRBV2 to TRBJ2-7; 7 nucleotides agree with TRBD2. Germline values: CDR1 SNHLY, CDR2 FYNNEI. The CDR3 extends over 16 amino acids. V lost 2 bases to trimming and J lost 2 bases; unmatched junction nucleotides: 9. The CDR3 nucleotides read TGTGCCAGCAGTGAAAATGAGGGCGGGGGAGCCTACGAGCAGTACTTC. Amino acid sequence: CASSENEGGGAYEQYF.

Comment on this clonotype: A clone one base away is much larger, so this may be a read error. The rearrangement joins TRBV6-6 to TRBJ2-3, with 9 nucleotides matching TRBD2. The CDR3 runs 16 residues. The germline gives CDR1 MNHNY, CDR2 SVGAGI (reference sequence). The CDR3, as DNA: TGTGCCAGCAGTTACTTACAGGGGACTAGCAAAGATACGCAGTATTTT. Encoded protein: CASSYLQGTSKDTQYF.

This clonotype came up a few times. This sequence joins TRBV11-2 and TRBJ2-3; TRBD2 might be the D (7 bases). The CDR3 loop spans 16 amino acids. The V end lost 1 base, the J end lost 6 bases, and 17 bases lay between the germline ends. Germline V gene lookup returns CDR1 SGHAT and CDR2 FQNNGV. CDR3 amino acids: CASSLGRGRASDTQYF. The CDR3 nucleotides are TGTGCCAGCAGCTTAGGGAGGGGGAGGGCCAGTGATACGCAGTATTTT.

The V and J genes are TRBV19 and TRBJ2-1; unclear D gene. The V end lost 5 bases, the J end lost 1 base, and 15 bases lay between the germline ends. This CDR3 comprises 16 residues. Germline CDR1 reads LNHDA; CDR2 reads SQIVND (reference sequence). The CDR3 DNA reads TGTGCCAGTAGTCCTCTGGCTGACTTGTCCTACAATGAGCAGTTCTTC. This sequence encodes CASSPLADLSYNEQFF.

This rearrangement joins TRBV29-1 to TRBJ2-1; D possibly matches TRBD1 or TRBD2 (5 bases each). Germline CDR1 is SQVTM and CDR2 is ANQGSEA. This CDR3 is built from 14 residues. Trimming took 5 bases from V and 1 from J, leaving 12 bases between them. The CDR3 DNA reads TGCAGCGTTTGGGGGAGCATATCCTACAATGAGCAGTTCTTC. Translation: CSVWGSISYNEQFF.

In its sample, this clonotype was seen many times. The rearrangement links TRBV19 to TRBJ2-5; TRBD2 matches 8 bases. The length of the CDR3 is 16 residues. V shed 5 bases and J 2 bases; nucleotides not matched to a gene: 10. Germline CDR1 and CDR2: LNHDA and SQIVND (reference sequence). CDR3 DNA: TGTGCCAGTAGTCCCGTGAGCGGGGGTGGACAAGAGACCCAGTACTTC. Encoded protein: CASSPVSGGGQETQYF.

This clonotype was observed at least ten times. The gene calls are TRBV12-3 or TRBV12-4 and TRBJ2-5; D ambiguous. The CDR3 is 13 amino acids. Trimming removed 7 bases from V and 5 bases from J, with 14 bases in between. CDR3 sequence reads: CASKEASEETQYF. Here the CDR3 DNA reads TGTGCCAGCAAAGAAGCGTCCGAGGAGACCCAGTACTTC.

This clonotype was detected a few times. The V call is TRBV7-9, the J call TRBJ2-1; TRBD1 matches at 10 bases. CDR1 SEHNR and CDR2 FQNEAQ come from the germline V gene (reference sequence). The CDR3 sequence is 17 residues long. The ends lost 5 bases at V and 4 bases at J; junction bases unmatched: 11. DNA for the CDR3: TGTGCCAGCAGCGCAATTTCCCCGGGACAGGGGTACAATGAGCAGTTCTTC. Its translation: CASSAISPGQGYNEQFF. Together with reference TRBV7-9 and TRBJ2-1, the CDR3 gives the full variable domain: DTGVSQNPRHKITKRGQNVTFRCDPISEHNRLYWYRQTLGQGPEFLTYFQNEAQLEKSRLLSDRFSAERPKGSFSTLEIQRTEQGDSAMYLCASSAISPGQGYNEQFFGPGTRLTVL.

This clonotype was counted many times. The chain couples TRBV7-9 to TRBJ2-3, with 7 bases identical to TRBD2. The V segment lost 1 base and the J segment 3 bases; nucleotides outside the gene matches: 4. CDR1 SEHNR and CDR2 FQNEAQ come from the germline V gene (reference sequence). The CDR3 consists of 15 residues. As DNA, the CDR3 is TGTGCCAGCAGCTTAGTGCAGCGGGGTACAGATACGCAGTATTTT. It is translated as CASSLVQRGTDTQYF.

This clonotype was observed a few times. DNA of the CDR3: TGCAGCGTTAGTTGGGGGTATGGCTACACCTTC. It yields the protein CSVSWGYGYTF. The chain has TRBV29-1 and TRBJ1-2; a possible D gene is TRBD1 (5 bases). The CDR3 is 11 residues long. Trimming stripped 5 bases from V and 5 bases from J, with 9 bases between. The germline gives CDR1 SQVTM, CDR2 ANQGSEA.

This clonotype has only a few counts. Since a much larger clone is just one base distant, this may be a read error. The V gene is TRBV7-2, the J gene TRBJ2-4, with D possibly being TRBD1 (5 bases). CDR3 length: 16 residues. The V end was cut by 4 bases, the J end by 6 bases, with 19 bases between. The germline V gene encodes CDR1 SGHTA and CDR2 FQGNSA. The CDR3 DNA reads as TGTGCCAGCAGCTACACAGGACGAGTCGGAGCAAACATTCAGTACTTC. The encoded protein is CASSYTGRVGANIQYF.

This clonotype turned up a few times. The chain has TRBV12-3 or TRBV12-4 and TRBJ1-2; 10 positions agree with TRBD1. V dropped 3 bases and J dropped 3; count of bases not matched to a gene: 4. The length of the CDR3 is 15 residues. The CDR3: CASSLGQGSYYGYTF. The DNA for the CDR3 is TGTGCCAGCAGTTTGGGACAGGGGTCCTACTATGGCTACACCTTC.

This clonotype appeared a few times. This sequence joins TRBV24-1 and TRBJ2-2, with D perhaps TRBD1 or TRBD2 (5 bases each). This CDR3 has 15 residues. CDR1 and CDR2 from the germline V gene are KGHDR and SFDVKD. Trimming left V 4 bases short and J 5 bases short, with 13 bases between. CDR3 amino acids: CATSDHDSGTGELFF. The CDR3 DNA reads TGTGCCACCAGTGACCACGACAGCGGAACCGGGGAGCTGTTTTTT.

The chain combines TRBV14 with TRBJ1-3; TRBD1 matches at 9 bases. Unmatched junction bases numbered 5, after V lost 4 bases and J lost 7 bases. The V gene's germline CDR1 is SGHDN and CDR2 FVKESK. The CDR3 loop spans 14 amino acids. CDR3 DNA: TGTGCCAGCAGCCCGCGGGACAGGGTGAACACCATATATTTT. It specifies CASSPRDRVNTIYF.

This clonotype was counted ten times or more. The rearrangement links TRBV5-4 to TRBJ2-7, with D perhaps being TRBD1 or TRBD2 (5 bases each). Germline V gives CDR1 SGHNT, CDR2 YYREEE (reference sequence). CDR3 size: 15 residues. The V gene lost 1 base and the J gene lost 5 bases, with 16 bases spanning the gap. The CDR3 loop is CASSLRGGRTDEQYF. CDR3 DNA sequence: TGTGCCAGCAGCTTGCGGGGCGGTCGGACCGACGAGCAGTACTTC.

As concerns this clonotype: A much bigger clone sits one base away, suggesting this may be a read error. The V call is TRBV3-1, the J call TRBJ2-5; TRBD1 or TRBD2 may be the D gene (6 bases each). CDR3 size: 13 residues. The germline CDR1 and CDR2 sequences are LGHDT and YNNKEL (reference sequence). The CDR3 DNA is TGTGCCAGCAGCTCAGCATCGGCGAGGGGGGAGAACTTC. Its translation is CASSSASARGENF.

In DNA form, the CDR3 reads TGTGCCAGCAGTTACTCGAATGGCCGACGGGACGCTCCGTATTTT. It specifies CASSYSNGRRDAPYF. This chain uses TRBV6-2 or TRBV6-3 with TRBJ2-3; the D call may be TRBD1 or TRBD2 (5 bases each). This CDR3 spans 15 amino acids. V was shortened by 0 bases and J by 14 bases, with 21 bases between the two germline ends. From germline, CDR1 is MNHEY and CDR2 SVGEGT.

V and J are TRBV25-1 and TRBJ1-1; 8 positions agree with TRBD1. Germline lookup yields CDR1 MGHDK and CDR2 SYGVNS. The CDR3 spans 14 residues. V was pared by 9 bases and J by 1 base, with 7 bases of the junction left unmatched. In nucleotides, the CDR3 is TGTGCCAGTAAAAGGACAGGGTCGAACACTGAAGCTTTCTTT. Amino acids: CASKRTGSNTEAFF.

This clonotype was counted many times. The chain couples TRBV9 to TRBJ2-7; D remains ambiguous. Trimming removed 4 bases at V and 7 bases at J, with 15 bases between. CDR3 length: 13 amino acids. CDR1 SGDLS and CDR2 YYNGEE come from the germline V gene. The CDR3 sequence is CASSPAPQREQYF. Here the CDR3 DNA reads TGTGCCAGCAGCCCCGCGCCCCAACGTGAGCAGTACTTC.

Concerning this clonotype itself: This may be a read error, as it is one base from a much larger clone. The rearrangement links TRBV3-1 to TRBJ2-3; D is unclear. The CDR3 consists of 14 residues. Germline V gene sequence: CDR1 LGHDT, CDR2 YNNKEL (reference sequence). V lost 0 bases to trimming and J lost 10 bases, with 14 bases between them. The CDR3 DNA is TGTGCCAGCAGCCAAGAATCTTCATGGGTGCCGCAGTATTTT. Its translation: CASSQESSWVPQYF.